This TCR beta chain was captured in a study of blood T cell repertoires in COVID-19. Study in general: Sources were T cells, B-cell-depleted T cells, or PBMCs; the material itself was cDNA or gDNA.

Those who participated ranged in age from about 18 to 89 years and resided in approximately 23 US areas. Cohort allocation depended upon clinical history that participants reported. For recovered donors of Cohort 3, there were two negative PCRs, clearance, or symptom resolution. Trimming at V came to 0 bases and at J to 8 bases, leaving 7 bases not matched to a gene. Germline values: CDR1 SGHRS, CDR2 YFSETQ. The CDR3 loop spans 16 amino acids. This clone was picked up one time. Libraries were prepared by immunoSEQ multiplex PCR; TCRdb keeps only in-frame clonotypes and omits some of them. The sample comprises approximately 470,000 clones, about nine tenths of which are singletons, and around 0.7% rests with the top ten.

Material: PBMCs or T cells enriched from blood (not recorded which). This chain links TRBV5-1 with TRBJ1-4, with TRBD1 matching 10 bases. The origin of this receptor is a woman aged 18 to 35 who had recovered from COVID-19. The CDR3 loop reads CASSLGDRGRGEKLFF. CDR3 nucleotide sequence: TGCGCCAGCAGCTTGGGCGACAGGGGGCGCGGGGAAAAACTGTTTTTT.